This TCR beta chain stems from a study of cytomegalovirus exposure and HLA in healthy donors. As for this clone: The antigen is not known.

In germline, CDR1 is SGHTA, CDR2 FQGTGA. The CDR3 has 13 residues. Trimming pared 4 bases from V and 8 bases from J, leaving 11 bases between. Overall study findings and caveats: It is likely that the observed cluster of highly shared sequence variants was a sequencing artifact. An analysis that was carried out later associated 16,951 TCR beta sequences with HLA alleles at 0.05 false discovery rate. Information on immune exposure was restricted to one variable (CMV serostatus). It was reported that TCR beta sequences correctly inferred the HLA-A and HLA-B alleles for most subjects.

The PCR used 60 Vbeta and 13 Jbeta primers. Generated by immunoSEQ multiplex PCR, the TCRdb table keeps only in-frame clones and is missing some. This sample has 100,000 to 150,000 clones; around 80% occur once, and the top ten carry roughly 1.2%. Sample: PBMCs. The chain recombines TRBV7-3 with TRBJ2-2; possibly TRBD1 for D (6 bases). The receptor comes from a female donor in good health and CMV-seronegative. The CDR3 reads CASSYRTAGELFF. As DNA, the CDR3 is TGTGCCAGCAGCTACCGGACAGCGGGGGAGCTGTTTTTT. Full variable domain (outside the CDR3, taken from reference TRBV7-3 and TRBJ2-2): GAGVSQTPSNKVTEKGKYVELRCDPISGHTALYWYRQSLGQGPEFLIYFQGTGAADDSGLPNDRFFAVRPEGSVSTLKIQRTERGDSAVYLCASSYRTAGELFFGEGSRLTVL.